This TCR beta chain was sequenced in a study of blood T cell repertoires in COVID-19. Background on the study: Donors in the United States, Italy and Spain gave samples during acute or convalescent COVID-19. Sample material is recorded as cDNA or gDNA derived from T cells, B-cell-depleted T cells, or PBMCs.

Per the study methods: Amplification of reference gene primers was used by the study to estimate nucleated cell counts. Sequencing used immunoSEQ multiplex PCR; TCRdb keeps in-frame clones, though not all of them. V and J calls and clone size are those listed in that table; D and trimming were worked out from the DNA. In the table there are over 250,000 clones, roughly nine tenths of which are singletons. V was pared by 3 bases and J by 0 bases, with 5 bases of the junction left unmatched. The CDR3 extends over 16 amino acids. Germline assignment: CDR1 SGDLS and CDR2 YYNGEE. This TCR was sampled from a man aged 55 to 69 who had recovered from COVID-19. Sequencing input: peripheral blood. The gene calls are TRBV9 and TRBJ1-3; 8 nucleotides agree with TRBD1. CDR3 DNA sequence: TGTGCCAGCAGCGCGAGGGACAGGATCTCTGGAAACACCATATATTTT. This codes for CASSARDRISGNTIYF.